The TCR beta chain under discussion was sequenced for a study of CD8+CD57+ T cells in acquired aplastic anemia. Study-wide context: The mean DNA yield obtained from sorted CD4+ and CD8+ cells came to 3 to 3.5 ug. Mean read depth for CD4+ cells from healthy donors was around 11 million.

Profiling that covered TCR beta VDJ and CDR3 relied on genomic DNA as its template. MiXCR, run by TCRdb on the reads, gives a single entry per CDR3 protein. This table holds approximately 130,000 distinct CDR3 sequences, roughly 40% found once. With regard to this clonotype: Antigen specificity is unknown.

The V end lost 4 bases, the J end lost 1 base, and 15 bases lay between the germline ends. The CDR3 spans 16 residues. CDR1 and CDR2 (germline): SGDLS, YYNGEE. Study observations and caveats: The same twenty-nine CD8+ CDR3 sequences occurred in patients and in controls.

The TCR comes from a human donor in good health, serving as a control. The chain uses TRBV9 and TRBJ2-1, with D perhaps matching TRBD1 or TRBD2 (5 bases each). The sequencing input was sorted CD4+, CD8+, or CD8+CD57+ T cells (not recorded which) from PBMCs. The CDR3 DNA sequence: TGTGCCAGCAGCCCCCGGGACCAGCGGTCCTACAATGAGCAGTTCTTC. This encodes CASSPRDQRSYNEQFF.